This is a list of T cell receptor beta chains from one sample in a study of spatial heterogeneity in lung cancer. MiXCR, applied by TCRdb to the 5' RACE reads, yields one record per CDR3 protein. The sample contains about 6,900 distinct CDR3 sequences, about 4% of which appear only once. This specimen was normal lung tissue next to the tumor, taken at surgery. The origin of the receptors is a female donor with early-stage non-small cell lung cancer. The CDR3 runs from the conserved cysteine through the conserved F or W. The order of the fields is V gene, D gene, J gene, clone size, CDR3 DNA, CDR3 protein. A D gene is named only where the DNA matches it firmly. Part of the rows lack a size; the others show once, few, many or a class for expanded clones.

v_gene: TRBV11-2
d_gene: -
j_gene: TRBJ2-7
abundance: -
CDR3nt: TGTGCCAGCAGCCCTAGACGGGACGGCGAGCAGTACTTC
CDR3aa: CASSPRRDGEQYF

v_gene: TRBV20-1
d_gene: -
j_gene: TRBJ1-6
abundance: many
CDR3nt: TGCAGTGCCCAGCCCCGGGAAAGCTCACCCCTCCACTTT
CDR3aa: CSAQPRESSPLHF

v_gene: TRBV6-2/TRBV6-3
d_gene: -
j_gene: TRBJ2-1
abundance: many
CDR3nt: TGTGCCAGCAGAGTTCCAGGCGGGGCCGGGGAGGAGCAGTTCTTC
CDR3aa: CASRVPGGAGEEQFF

v_gene: TRBV11-3
d_gene: -
j_gene: TRBJ1-4
abundance: large
CDR3nt: TGTGCCAGCAGCGAGGACGCCGGTGAAAAACTGTTTTTT
CDR3aa: CASSEDAGEKLFF

v_gene: TRBV11-2
d_gene: -
j_gene: TRBJ2-3
abundance: many
CDR3nt: TGTGCCAGCAGCCGGGACTTCAGCACAGATACGCAGTATTTT
CDR3aa: CASSRDFSTDTQYF

v_gene: TRBV7-8
d_gene: TRBD2
j_gene: TRBJ2-5
abundance: medium-sized
CDR3nt: TGTGCCAGCAGCCCCTCTCTCGGGGGGGAAGAGACCCAGTACTTC
CDR3aa: CASSPSLGGEETQYF

v_gene: TRBV7-9
d_gene: TRBD1
j_gene: TRBJ1-2
abundance: many
CDR3nt: TGTGCCAGCAGCCCGGGGACAGGGGGCTCCGTAAACCGCTATGGCTACACCTTC
CDR3aa: CASSPGTGGSVNRYGYTF

v_gene: TRBV7-8
d_gene: -
j_gene: TRBJ2-1
abundance: medium-sized
CDR3nt: TGTGCCAGCAGCCCCCTTATGGGGGCCGAGTTCTTC
CDR3aa: CASSPLMGAEFF

v_gene: TRBV2
d_gene: -
j_gene: TRBJ1-1
abundance: medium-sized
CDR3nt: TGTGCCAGCAGCCCTATCGGCACTGAAGCTTTCTTT
CDR3aa: CASSPIGTEAFF

v_gene: TRBV12-3/TRBV12-4
d_gene: -
j_gene: TRBJ2-7
abundance: many
CDR3nt: TGTGCCAGCAGTTTTGGTGGCGAGCAGTACTTC
CDR3aa: CASSFGGEQYF

v_gene: TRBV11-3
d_gene: -
j_gene: TRBJ1-2
abundance: many
CDR3nt: TGTGCCAGCAGCTTAGTAGGGTATGGCTACACCTTC
CDR3aa: CASSLVGYGYTF

v_gene: TRBV28
d_gene: -
j_gene: TRBJ2-3
abundance: many
CDR3nt: TGTGCCAGCACCCCCTCCGCGAAAACATTTATAAAGCGGATCGCAGATACGCAGTATTTT
CDR3aa: CASTPSAKTFIKRIADTQYF

v_gene: TRBV3-1
d_gene: -
j_gene: TRBJ1-5
abundance: -
CDR3nt: TGTGCCAGCAGCCAAGCAGCAGACAATCAGCCCCAGCATTTT
CDR3aa: CASSQAADNQPQHF

v_gene: TRBV5-1
d_gene: TRBD1
j_gene: TRBJ2-5
abundance: many
CDR3nt: TGCGCCAGCAGCCAAGGACAGGGACAAGAGACCCAGTACTTC
CDR3aa: CASSQGQGQETQYF

v_gene: TRBV24-1
d_gene: TRBD1
j_gene: TRBJ2-1
abundance: many
CDR3nt: TGTGCCACCAGTGACCGACAGGGGAGTATCAATGAGCAGTTCTTC
CDR3aa: CATSDRQGSINEQFF